The entry below describes one TCR beta chain. Its target is not known. Using immunoSEQ multiplex PCR, the repertoire was profiled, and TCRdb retains in-frame clones only, with some absent. The data hold 140,000 to 150,000 clones, with roughly 90% observed a single time. Second doses that came at about 4 or about 12 weeks were put together. Germline assignment: CDR1 SEHNR and CDR2 FQNEAQ (reference sequence). The V gene end was trimmed by 6 bases and the J gene end by 13 bases; junction bases not matched to a gene: 5. This CDR3 is built from 12 residues. This entry comes from a study of T cell responses to AZD1222 COVID-19 vaccine. The study, taken as a whole, reports: AZD1222 recipients seropositive at baseline numbered only six or seven. Following two doses of AZD1222, Spike-specific TCR breadth and depth rose. Donors, mostly white British, included more females; clonal diversity was possibly underestimated.

The specimen was peripheral blood, collected 28 days after the second AZD1222 dose. The genes are TRBV7-9 and TRBJ2-1; 11 bases fit TRBD2. The clonotype originates from an adult who received the AZD1222 COVID-19 vaccine. In nucleotides, the CDR3 is TGTGCCAGCAGTATTAGCGGGAGGGCCCAGTTCTTC. Protein sequence: CASSISGRAQFF.